The entry below describes one T cell receptor beta chain. Its antigen is not identified. The sample contains more than one DNA sequence encoding this CDR3. With 5 bases removed from V and 1 base from J, the gap between germline ends came to 8 bases. Looked up from germline, CDR1 is SEHNR and CDR2 is FQNEAQ (reference sequence). The CDR3 consists of 13 residues. Sequencing used immunoSEQ multiplex PCR; TCRdb keeps in-frame clones, though not all of them. The sample holds 2 million or so clones, over 85% seen once. Naive CD8 cells comprised CD45RO-negative, CCR7-positively selected cells, excluding terminally differentiated effector memory CD45RA+ cells. This sample was included in a study of shared clonotypes between healthy human individuals. Study-wide findings and caveats: All-four-donor shared clonotypes had higher generation probabilities than non-shared clonotypes did.

The receptor was isolated from a man between 18 and 29 years old in good health. Sequenced: naive CD8+ T cells sorted from blood. The J gene is TRBJ1-1, the V gene TRBV7-9; no definite D call. The CDR3 coding sequence is TGTGCCAGCAGCAACCGGGAGAACACTGAAGCTTTCTTT. It specifies CASSNRENTEAFF.